This T cell receptor (beta chain) was sequenced during a study of regulatory T cells in long-lasting Graves disease. This clonotype was found many times. Its antigen is not known. As to time point: newly diagnosed GD, antithyroid drugs for less than 3 months. RNA from PBMCs was the source of the TCR library. Guidelines of the American Thyroid Association were used to diagnose Graves' disease. The study's findings and limits: Favored usage of TRBV28, TRBJ1-2 and TRBJ2-5 was recorded in persistent disease. Analyses excluded thyroid tissue, covering peripheral blood alone.

From germline, CDR1 is LNHDA and CDR2 SQIVND (reference sequence). V lost 9 bases and J 1 base, leaving 15 bases between the germline ends. This CDR3 spans 14 amino acids. The authors built TCR beta libraries using iRepertoire HTBI primers and Arm-PCR of CDR3 regions. Using its own MiXCR run on the multiplex PCR reads, TCRdb lists one record per CDR3 protein. The table shows about half a million distinct CDR3 sequences, with around 11% occurring only once. The data also belong to a second study, concerning T cells in Graves' hyperthyroidism and ophthalmopathy. That report adds: Researchers ran a first-round RT-PCR on the TCR CDR3 using the HTBI primer set.

The receptor's source is a young woman with Graves disease. The V call is TRBV19, the J call TRBJ1-2; no definite D call. The sample here was peripheral blood mononuclear cells (PBMCs), taken at new diagnosis, from a patient treated with antithyroid drugs. The CDR3 region has the DNA TGTGCCAGCAATTTTGAAGTTAATAACTATGGCTACACCTTC. Residues: CASNFEVNNYGYTF.